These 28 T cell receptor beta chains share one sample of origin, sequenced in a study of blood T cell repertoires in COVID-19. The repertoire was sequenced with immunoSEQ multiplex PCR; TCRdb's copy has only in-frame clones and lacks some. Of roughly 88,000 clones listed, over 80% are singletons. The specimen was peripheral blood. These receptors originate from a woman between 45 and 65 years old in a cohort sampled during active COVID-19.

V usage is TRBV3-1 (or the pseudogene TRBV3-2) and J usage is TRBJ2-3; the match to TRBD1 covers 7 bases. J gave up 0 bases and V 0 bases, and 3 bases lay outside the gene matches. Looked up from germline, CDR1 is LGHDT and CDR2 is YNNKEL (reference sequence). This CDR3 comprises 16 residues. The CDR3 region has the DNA TGTGCCAGCAGCCAAGAGAGGGGGCTGAGCACAGATACGCAGTATTTT. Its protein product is CASSQERGLSTDTQYF.

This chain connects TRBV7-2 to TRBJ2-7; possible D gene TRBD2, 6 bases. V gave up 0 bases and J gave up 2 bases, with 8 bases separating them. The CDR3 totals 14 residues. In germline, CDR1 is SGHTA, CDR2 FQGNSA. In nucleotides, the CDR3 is TGTGCCAGCAGCTTAGCCCGACTAGCCTACGAGCAGTACTTC. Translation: CASSLARLAYEQYF.

CDR3 residues: CASSLDRVGYGYTF. The CDR3 DNA reads as TGTGCCAGCAGCTTGGACAGGGTGGGGTATGGCTACACCTTC. V usage is TRBV11-2 and J usage is TRBJ1-2, with 8 bases aligning to TRBD1. V shed 3 bases and J 5 bases; nucleotides not matched to a gene: 5. CDR1 SGHAT and CDR2 FQNNGV come from the germline V gene. The CDR3 is made up of 14 amino acids.

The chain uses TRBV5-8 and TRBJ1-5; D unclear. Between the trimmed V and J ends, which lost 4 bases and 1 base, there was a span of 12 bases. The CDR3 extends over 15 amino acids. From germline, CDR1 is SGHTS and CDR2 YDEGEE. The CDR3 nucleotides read TGTGCCAGCAGCCCTAGTTCCTTAAGCAATCAGCCCCAGCATTTT. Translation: CASSPSSLSNQPQHF.

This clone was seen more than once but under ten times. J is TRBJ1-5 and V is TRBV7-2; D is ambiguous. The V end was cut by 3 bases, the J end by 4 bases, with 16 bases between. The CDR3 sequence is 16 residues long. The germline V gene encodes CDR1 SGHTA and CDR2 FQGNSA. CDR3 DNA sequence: TGTGCCAGCAGCTTGTTAGAATTCGGAGGGAATCAGCCCCAGCATTTT. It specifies CASSLLEFGGNQPQHF.

For the CDR3, the DNA is TGCGCCAGCAGCTTGGGCGTAGGGGTCATAGAGACCCAGTACTTC. This gives the protein CASSLGVGVIETQYF. The chain couples TRBV5-1 to TRBJ2-5; perhaps TRBD1 as D (5 bases). In germline, CDR1 is SGHRS, CDR2 YFSETQ. There are 15 residues in the CDR3. Trimming left V 0 bases short and J 4 bases short, with 13 bases between.

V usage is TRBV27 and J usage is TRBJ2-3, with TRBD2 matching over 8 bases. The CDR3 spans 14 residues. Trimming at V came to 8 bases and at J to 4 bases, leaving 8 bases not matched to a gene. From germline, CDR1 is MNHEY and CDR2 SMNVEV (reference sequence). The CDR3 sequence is CASRRGLAPDTQYF. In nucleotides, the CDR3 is TGTGCCAGCCGACGCGGACTAGCCCCAGATACGCAGTATTTT.

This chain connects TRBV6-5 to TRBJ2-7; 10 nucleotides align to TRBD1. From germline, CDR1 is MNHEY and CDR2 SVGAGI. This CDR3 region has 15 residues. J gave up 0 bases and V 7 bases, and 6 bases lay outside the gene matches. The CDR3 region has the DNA TGTGCCAGCATCTCTGGACAGGGGGTCTCCTACGAGCAGTACTTC. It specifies CASISGQGVSYEQYF.

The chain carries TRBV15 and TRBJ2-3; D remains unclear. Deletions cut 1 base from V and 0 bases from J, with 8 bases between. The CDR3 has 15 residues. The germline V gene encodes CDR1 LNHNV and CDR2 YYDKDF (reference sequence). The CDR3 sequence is CATSRGQTSTDTQYF. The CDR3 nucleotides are TGTGCCACCAGCAGAGGACAAACGAGCACAGATACGCAGTATTTT.

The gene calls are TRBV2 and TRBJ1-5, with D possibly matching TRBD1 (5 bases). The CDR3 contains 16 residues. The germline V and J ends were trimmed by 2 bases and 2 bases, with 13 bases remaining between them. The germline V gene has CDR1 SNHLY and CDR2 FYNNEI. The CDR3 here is CASSEQGVYRNQPQHF. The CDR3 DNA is TGTGCCAGCAGTGAACAGGGCGTATATCGCAATCAGCCCCAGCATTTT.

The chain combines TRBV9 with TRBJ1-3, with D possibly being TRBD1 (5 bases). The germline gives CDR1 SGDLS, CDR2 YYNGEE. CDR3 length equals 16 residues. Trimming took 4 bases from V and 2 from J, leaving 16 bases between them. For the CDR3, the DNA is TGTGCCAGCAGCCGTCAGGGACTTGCGGCTGGAAACACCATATATTTT. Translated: CASSRQGLAAGNTIYF. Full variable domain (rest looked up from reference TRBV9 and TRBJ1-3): DSGVTQTPKHLITATGQRVTLRCSPRSGDLSVYWYQQSLDQGLQFLIQYYNGEERAKGNILERFSAQQFPDLHSELNLSSLELGDSALYFCASSRQGLAAGNTIYFGEGSWLTVV.

The CDR3 here is CASSLTGTGGHEAFF. The CDR3 nucleotides are TGTGCCAGCAGCTTAACCGGGACAGGGGGCCATGAAGCTTTCTTT. The genes are TRBV7-3 and TRBJ1-1; 12 nucleotides line up with TRBD1. Germline assignment: CDR1 SGHTA and CDR2 FQGTGA. J was trimmed by 7 bases and V by 0 bases; bases with no gene match: 3. This CDR3 is built from 15 residues.

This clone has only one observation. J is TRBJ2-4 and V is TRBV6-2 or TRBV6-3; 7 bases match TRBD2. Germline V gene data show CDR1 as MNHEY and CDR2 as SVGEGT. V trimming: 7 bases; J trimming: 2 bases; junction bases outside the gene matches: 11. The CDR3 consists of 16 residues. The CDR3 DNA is TGTGCCAGCACCCCACGGACTAGGCTTACCAAAAACATTCAGTACTTC. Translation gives CASTPRTRLTKNIQYF.

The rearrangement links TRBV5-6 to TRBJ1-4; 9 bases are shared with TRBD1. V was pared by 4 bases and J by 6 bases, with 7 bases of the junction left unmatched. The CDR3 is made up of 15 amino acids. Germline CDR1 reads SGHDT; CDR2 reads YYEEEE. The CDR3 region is CASSPGTGRYEKLFF. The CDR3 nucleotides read TGTGCCAGCAGCCCGGGGACAGGGCGTTATGAAAAACTGTTTTTT.

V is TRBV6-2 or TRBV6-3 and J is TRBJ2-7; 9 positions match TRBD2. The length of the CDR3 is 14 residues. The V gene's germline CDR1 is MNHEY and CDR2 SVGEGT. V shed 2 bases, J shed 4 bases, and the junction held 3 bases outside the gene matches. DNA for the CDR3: TGTGCCAGCAGTTACAGTAGCGGGAGTTACGAGCAGTACTTC. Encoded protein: CASSYSSGSYEQYF.

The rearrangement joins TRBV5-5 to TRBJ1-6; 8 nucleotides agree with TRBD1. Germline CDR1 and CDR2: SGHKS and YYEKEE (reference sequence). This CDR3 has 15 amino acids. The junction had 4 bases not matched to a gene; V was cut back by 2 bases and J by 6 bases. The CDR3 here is CASSLGTGFNSPLHF. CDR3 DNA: TGTGCCAGCAGCTTAGGGACAGGCTTTAATTCACCCCTCCACTTT.

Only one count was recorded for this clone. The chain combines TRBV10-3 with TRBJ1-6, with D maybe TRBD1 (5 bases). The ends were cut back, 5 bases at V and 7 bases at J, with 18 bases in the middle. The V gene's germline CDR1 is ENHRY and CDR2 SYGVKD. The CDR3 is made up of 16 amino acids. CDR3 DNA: TGTGCCATCAGTACAGACAGCCCAATCTCCAATTCACCCCTCCACTTT. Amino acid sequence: CAISTDSPISNSPLHF.

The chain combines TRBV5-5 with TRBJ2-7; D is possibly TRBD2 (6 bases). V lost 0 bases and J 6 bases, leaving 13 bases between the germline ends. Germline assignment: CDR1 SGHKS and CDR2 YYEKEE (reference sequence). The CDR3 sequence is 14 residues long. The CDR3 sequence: CASSLGLGTSEQYF. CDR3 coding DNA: TGTGCCAGCAGCTTGGGACTTGGGACTTCCGAGCAGTACTTC.

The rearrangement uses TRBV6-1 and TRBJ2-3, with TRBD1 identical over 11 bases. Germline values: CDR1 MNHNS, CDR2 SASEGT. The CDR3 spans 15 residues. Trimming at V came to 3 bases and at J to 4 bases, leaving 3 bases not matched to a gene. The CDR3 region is CASSDPGQGADTQYF. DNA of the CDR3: TGTGCCAGCAGTGACCCGGGACAGGGGGCAGATACGCAGTATTTT.

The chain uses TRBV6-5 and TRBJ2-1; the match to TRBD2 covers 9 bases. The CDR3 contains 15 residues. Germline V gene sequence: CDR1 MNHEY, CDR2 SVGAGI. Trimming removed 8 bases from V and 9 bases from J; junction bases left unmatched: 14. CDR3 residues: CASRVGREGFSEQFF. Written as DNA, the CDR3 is TGTGCCAGCCGGGTCGGGCGGGAGGGTTTCAGTGAGCAGTTCTTC.

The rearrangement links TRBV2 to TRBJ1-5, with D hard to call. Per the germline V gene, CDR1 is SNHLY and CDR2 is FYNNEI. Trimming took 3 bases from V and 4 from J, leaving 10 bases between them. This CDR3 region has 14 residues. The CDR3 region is CASSDNWANQPQHF. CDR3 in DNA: TGTGCCAGCAGTGATAACTGGGCTAATCAGCCCCAGCATTTT.

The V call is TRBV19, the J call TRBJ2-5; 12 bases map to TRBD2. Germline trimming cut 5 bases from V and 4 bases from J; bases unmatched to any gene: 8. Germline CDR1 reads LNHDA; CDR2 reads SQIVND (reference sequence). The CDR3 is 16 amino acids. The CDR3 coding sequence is TGTGCCAGTAGTCTTTGGACTAGCGGGATCGGAGAGACCCAGTACTTC. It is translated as CASSLWTSGIGETQYF.

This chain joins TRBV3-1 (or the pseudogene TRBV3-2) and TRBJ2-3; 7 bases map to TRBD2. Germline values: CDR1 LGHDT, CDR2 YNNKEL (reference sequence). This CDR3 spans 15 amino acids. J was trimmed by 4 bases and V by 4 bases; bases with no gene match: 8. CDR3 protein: CASSPRLAFADTQYF. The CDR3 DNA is TGTGCCAGCAGCCCCCGACTAGCTTTCGCAGATACGCAGTATTTT.

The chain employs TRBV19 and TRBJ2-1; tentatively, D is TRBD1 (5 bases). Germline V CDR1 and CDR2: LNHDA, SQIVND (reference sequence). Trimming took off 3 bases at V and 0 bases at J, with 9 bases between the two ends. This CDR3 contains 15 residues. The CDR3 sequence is CASSMGRSSYNEQFF. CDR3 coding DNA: TGTGCCAGTAGTATGGGGCGGAGCTCCTACAATGAGCAGTTCTTC. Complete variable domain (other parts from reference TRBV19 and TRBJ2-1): DGGITQSPKYLFRKEGQNVTLSCEQNLNHDAMYWYRQDPGQGLRLIYYSQIVNDFQKGDIAEGYSVSREKKESFPLTVTSAQKNPTAFYLCASSMGRSSYNEQFFGPGTRLTVL.

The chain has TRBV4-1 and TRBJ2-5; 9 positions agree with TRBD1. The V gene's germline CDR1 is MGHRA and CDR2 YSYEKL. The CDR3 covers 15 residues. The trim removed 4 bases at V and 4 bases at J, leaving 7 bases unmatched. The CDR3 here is CASSPQTGGRETQYF. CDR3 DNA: TGCGCCAGCAGCCCCCAGACAGGGGGAAGAGAGACCCAGTACTTC.

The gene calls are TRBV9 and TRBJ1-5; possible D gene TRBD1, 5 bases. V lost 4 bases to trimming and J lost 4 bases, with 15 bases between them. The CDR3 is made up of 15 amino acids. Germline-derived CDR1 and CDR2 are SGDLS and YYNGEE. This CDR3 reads CASSQGSTQNQPQHF. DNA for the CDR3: TGTGCCAGCAGCCAGGGATCGACACAGAATCAGCCCCAGCATTTT.

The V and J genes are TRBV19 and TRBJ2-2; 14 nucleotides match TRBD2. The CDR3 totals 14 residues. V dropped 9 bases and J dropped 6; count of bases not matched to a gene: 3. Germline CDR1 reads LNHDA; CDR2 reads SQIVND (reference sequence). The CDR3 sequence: CARRLAGGPGELFF. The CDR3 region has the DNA TGTGCCAGGAGACTAGCGGGAGGGCCCGGGGAGCTGTTTTTT.

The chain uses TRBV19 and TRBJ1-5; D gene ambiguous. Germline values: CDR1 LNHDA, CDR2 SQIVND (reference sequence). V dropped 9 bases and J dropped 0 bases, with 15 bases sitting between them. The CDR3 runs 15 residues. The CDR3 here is CASRHQANSNQPQHF. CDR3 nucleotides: TGTGCCAGCAGACATCAGGCAAATAGCAATCAGCCCCAGCATTTT.